Presented here are 30 T cell receptor beta chains from one specimen sequenced in a study of shared clonotypes between healthy human individuals. Only in-frame clones appear in the TCRdb table, and some are missing; sequencing was by immunoSEQ multiplex PCR. This table holds around 2.5 million clones, roughly 93% found once. Sequencing was carried out using naive CD4+ T cells from PBMCs. Subset in this sample: CD45RA+ positively selected. The source is a man aged 18 to 29 in good health. Some clones in this sample may be carry-over from other donors' samples.

The chain is built from TRBV5-1 and TRBJ2-5, with 7 bases matching TRBD2. Germline V CDR1 and CDR2: SGHRS, YFSETQ. The ends lost 1 base at V and 4 bases at J; junction bases unmatched: 4. The CDR3 consists of 14 residues. In DNA, the CDR3 is TGCGCCAGCAGCTTGTGGGGCGGGAGAGAGACCCAGTACTTC. Amino acid sequence: CASSLWGGRETQYF.

The chain employs TRBV30 and TRBJ1-5, with no clear D. This CDR3 region has 13 residues. CDR1 is GTSNPN and CDR2 is SVGIG in the germline V gene (reference sequence). V was cut by 3 bases and J by 6 bases, with 12 bases left in between. CDR3 nucleotide sequence: TGTGCCTGGAGACGGGAAGGGAGTCAGCCCCAGCATTTT. Translating it yields CAWRREGSQPQHF. The full variable domain, in which reference TRBV30 and TRBJ1-5 provide the parts outside the CDR3, is SQTIHQWPATLVQPVGSPLSLECTVEGTSNPNLYWYRQAAGRGLQLLFYSVGIGQISSEVPQNLSASRPQDRQFILSSKKLLLSDSGFYLCAWRREGSQPQHFGDGTRLSIL.

The V gene is TRBV6-6, the J gene TRBJ2-7, with 11 bases that match TRBD2. This CDR3 is built from 14 residues. J gave up 9 bases and V 7 bases, and 11 bases lay outside the gene matches. Germline V CDR1 and CDR2: MNHNY, SVGAGI (reference sequence). CDR3 protein: CASTPGTSGGGQYF. CDR3 nucleotides: TGTGCCAGCACCCCCGGGACTAGCGGAGGGGGGCAGTACTTC.

This clone was seen once. The gene calls are TRBV30 and TRBJ1-2; 8 bases line up with TRBD1. The CDR3 spans 14 residues. Losses at the gene ends were 2 bases for V and 4 bases for J; bases not matched to a gene: 6. The germline CDR1 and CDR2 sequences are GTSNPN and SVGIG (reference sequence). The CDR3 nucleotides are TGTGCCTGGAGTTCAGGGGGCATAGGCTATGGCTACACCTTC. Amino acids: CAWSSGGIGYGYTF.

V and J are TRBV15 and TRBJ2-6; D is ambiguous. CDR1 is LNHNV, CDR2 YYDKDF, per germline (reference sequence). Deletions cut 0 bases from V and 2 bases from J, with 8 bases between. The CDR3 is made up of 16 amino acids. The CDR3 DNA reads as TGTGCCACCAGCAGAGATTTGTCAGCTGGGGCCAACGTCCTGACTTTC. It encodes CATSRDLSAGANVLTF.

In this sample, this clone turned up once. The CDR3 coding sequence is TGTGCCAGCAGTGCCCAAAGTGGGACTAGCGGGAGGGCATCCTACAATGAGCAGTTCTTC. This codes for CASSAQSGTSGRASYNEQFF. The chain carries TRBV6-1 and TRBJ2-1; 16 positions agree with TRBD2. Germline V gene lookup returns CDR1 MNHNS and CDR2 SASEGT. The trim removed 4 bases at V and 1 base at J, leaving 10 bases unmatched. CDR3 length: 20 amino acids.

For the CDR3, the DNA is TGTGCCAGCAGTTCCCGACAGGGCTCCAATCAGCCCCAGCATTTT. It encodes CASSSRQGSNQPQHF. The chain carries TRBV6-1 and TRBJ1-5; 7 nucleotides match TRBD1. The CDR3 contains 15 residues. V trimming: 5 bases; J trimming: 3 bases; junction bases outside the gene matches: 7. The V gene's germline CDR1 is MNHNS and CDR2 SASEGT.

The genes are TRBV6-5 and TRBJ1-5; D unclear. The CDR3 contains 16 residues. Trimming shortened V by 0 bases and J by 2 bases, and 11 bases separated the two germline ends. The germline V gene has CDR1 MNHEY and CDR2 SVGAGI. The CDR3, as DNA: TGTGCCAGCAGTTACTCGATCCCTGGTTGCAATCAGCCCCAGCATTTT. This gives the protein CASSYSIPGCNQPQHF.

This clone has only one observation. Here the CDR3 reads CASGYRDQNTEAFF. The CDR3 DNA follows: TGTGCCAGCGGCTACCGGGATCAGAACACTGAAGCTTTCTTT. This sequence joins TRBV7-9 and TRBJ1-1; D gene ambiguous. Deletions cut 8 bases from V and 1 base from J, with 14 bases between. Germline V CDR1 and CDR2: SEHNR, FQNEAQ (reference sequence). CDR3 length: 14 residues.

J is TRBJ1-3 and V is TRBV7-9, with a weak D call TRBD1 (6 bases). Trimming stripped 5 bases from V and 4 bases from J, with 15 bases between. This CDR3 spans 15 amino acids. Per the germline V gene, CDR1 is SEHNR and CDR2 is FQNEAQ (reference sequence). CDR3 loop: CASSQSGAGGNTIYF. As DNA, the CDR3 is TGTGCCAGCAGCCAATCGGGGGCAGGAGGAAACACCATATATTTT.

The chain employs TRBV11-3 and TRBJ2-2, with D maybe TRBD1 (6 bases). Trimming removed 5 bases from V and 0 bases from J, with 13 bases in between. The CDR3 loop spans 16 amino acids. The V gene's germline CDR1 is SGHNT and CDR2 YENEEA. Here the CDR3 DNA reads TGTGCCAGCAGCCCCCCTTGGGGGCCGAACACCGGGGAGCTGTTTTTT. Translated, it gives CASSPPWGPNTGELFF.

The V gene is TRBV28, the J gene TRBJ2-4; D uncertain. V lost 5 bases and J lost 0, with 11 bases in between. The CDR3 runs 15 residues. From germline, CDR1 is MDHEN and CDR2 SYDVKM. This CDR3 is CASSNRKLAKNIQYF. As DNA, the CDR3 is TGTGCCAGCAGTAATAGGAAACTAGCCAAAAACATTCAGTACTTC.

The rearrangement links TRBV6-1 to TRBJ1-5; D may be TRBD1 (6 bases). CDR3 length: 20 residues. The V gene lost 4 bases and the J gene lost 6 bases, with 31 bases spanning the gap. CDR1 is MNHNS and CDR2 is SASEGT in the germline V gene. The CDR3 DNA reads TGTGCCAGCAGTGTCCGGGCAGGGGTCGTTTCGGGGGGACTGAGTCAGCCCCAGCATTTT. It yields the protein CASSVRAGVVSGGLSQPQHF.

The rearrangement uses TRBV7-3 and TRBJ1-2; D gene unclear. The CDR3 is 15 residues long. Trimming took 4 bases from V and 8 from J, leaving 20 bases between them. Germline values: CDR1 SGHTA, CDR2 FQGTGA. CDR3 residues: CASSSRFDRPKGYTF. The CDR3 region has the DNA TGTGCCAGCAGCTCCCGATTTGACCGCCCCAAGGGCTACACCTTC.

This rearrangement joins TRBV6-1 to TRBJ1-4; D remains ambiguous. V was shortened by 4 bases and J by 8 bases, with 11 bases between the two germline ends. The germline V gene encodes CDR1 MNHNS and CDR2 SASEGT. The CDR3 extends over 13 amino acids. The CDR3 DNA reads as TGTGCCAGCAGTGGTAATCCGGGAGAAAAACTGTTTTTT. Encoded protein: CASSGNPGEKLFF.

The chain couples TRBV5-1 to TRBJ2-2; D may match TRBD1 or TRBD2 (6 bases each). The CDR3 runs 19 residues. Trimming pared 6 bases from V and 4 bases from J, leaving 28 bases between. CDR1 SGHRS and CDR2 YFSETQ come from the germline V gene. CDR3 protein: CASKALGGGGRNFTGELFF. In DNA, the CDR3 is TGCGCCAGCAAAGCCCTCGGGGGTGGGGGCCGAAACTTCACCGGGGAGCTGTTTTTT. Based on the CDR3 plus reference TRBV5-1 and TRBJ2-2, the full variable domain is KAGVTQTPRYLIKTRGQQVTLSCSPISGHRSVSWYQQTPGQGLQFLFEYFSETQRNKGNFPGRFSGRQFSNSRSEMNVSTLELGDSALYLCASKALGGGGRNFTGELFFGEGSRLTVL.

The chain couples TRBV28 to TRBJ1-1; D might be TRBD1 (6 bases). V lost 4 bases and J 11 bases, leaving 23 bases between the germline ends. There are 15 residues in the CDR3. Germline V lookup: CDR1 MDHEN, CDR2 SYDVKM. DNA for the CDR3: TGTGCCAGCAGTTGGGGTAAGGCAGGGGCGCCCTTGGCTTTCTTT. Its translation: CASSWGKAGAPLAFF. The variable domain in full, completed from reference TRBV28 and TRBJ1-1, reads DVKVTQSSRYLVKRTGEKVFLECVQDMDHENMFWYRQDPGLGLRLIYFSYDVKMKEKGDIPEGYSVSREKKERFSLILESASTNQTSMYLCASSWGKAGAPLAFFGQGTRLTVV.

The chain employs TRBV19 and TRBJ2-5; 9 nucleotides match TRBD2. CDR3 size: 15 residues. Trimming cost V 7 bases and J 2 bases; bases outside gene matches: 8. Looked up from germline, CDR1 is LNHDA and CDR2 is SQIVND (reference sequence). CDR3 protein: CASTGGRAGQETQYF. The CDR3 DNA reads TGTGCCAGTACGGGCGGGAGGGCTGGACAAGAGACCCAGTACTTC.

The table lists this clone with a few counts. The chain joins TRBV28 to TRBJ1-1; D uncertain. Germline V gene lookup returns CDR1 MDHEN and CDR2 SYDVKM. The CDR3 sequence is 16 residues long. Trimming cost V 5 bases and J 5 bases, with 21 bases left between them. The DNA for the CDR3 is TGTGCCAGCAGTCTCTCCCACGGAGGGTTGGGGACTGAAGCTTTCTTT. This codes for CASSLSHGGLGTEAFF.

V usage is TRBV7-2 and J usage is TRBJ2-7; 12 bases are shared with TRBD2. Germline CDR1 and CDR2: SGHTA and FQGNSA. CDR3 length equals 14 residues. V gave up 5 bases and J gave up 5 bases; unmatched junction bases: 4. The CDR3 is CASSRLAGVDEQYF. The CDR3 DNA follows: TGTGCCAGCAGCAGACTAGCGGGAGTTGACGAGCAGTACTTC.

The gene calls are TRBV27 and TRBJ2-7; no clear D gene. The germline V and J ends were trimmed by 0 bases and 2 bases, with 5 bases remaining between them. The CDR3 extends over 13 amino acids. Germline V gives CDR1 MNHEY, CDR2 SMNVEV (reference sequence). CDR3 coding DNA: TGTGCCAGCAGTTTATCTGTCCCCTACGAGCAGTACTTC. Its translation: CASSLSVPYEQYF.

V gene TRBV5-1 combines with J gene TRBJ2-1, with D possibly matching TRBD2 (5 bases). There are 14 residues in the CDR3. V was shortened by 6 bases and J by 4 bases, with 14 bases between the two germline ends. Looked up from germline, CDR1 is SGHRS and CDR2 is YFSETQ. The DNA for the CDR3 is TGCGCCAGCAAAACCGGGATGGGTTACAATGAGCAGTTCTTC. Protein sequence: CASKTGMGYNEQFF. Using reference TRBV5-1 and TRBJ2-1 for the parts outside the CDR3, the full variable domain is KAGVTQTPRYLIKTRGQQVTLSCSPISGHRSVSWYQQTPGQGLQFLFEYFSETQRNKGNFPGRFSGRQFSNSRSEMNVSTLELGDSALYLCASKTGMGYNEQFFGPGTRLTVL.

In the case of this clone: Different DNA sequences within this sample yield the same CDR3. This chain connects TRBV29-1 to TRBJ2-7; a possible D gene is TRBD1 (5 bases). CDR3 size: 12 residues. Germline V gene lookup returns CDR1 SQVTM and CDR2 ANQGSEA. V was shortened by 6 bases and J by 1 base, with 10 bases between the two germline ends. This CDR3 reads CSVGAGSYEQYF. CDR3 DNA sequence: TGCAGCGTGGGTGCAGGGTCCTACGAGCAGTACTTC.

The chain uses TRBV28 and TRBJ2-2; D not resolved. V was pared by 7 bases and J by 1 base, with 10 bases between. The germline gives CDR1 MDHEN, CDR2 SYDVKM. The CDR3 has 14 amino acids. This CDR3 is CASTVWGNTGELFF. In DNA form, the CDR3 reads TGTGCCAGCACCGTCTGGGGGAACACCGGGGAGCTGTTTTTT. Supplemented by reference TRBV28 and TRBJ2-2, the full variable domain reads DVKVTQSSRYLVKRTGEKVFLECVQDMDHENMFWYRQDPGLGLRLIYFSYDVKMKEKGDIPEGYSVSREKKERFSLILESASTNQTSMYLCASTVWGNTGELFFGEGSRLTVL.

V is TRBV10-3 and J is TRBJ1-2; 9 bases map to TRBD1. The CDR3 runs 14 residues. J gave up 5 bases and V 10 bases, and 11 bases lay outside the gene matches. CDR1 ENHRY and CDR2 SYGVKD come from the germline V gene. The CDR3 region is CATHRLQGAYGYTF. CDR3 DNA: TGTGCCACTCACCGTCTACAGGGGGCATATGGCTACACCTTC.

The chain employs TRBV19 and TRBJ1-4; D unresolved. Germline V gene data show CDR1 as LNHDA and CDR2 as SQIVND (reference sequence). The CDR3 totals 15 residues. The V end was cut by 5 bases, the J end by 0 bases, with 10 bases between. For the CDR3, the DNA is TGTGCCAGTAGTGCCCTCAGTGCAACTAATGAAAAACTGTTTTTT. Protein: CASSALSATNEKLFF.

The chain joins TRBV4-3 to TRBJ1-5; D remains unclear. Germline CDR1 LGHNA, CDR2 YSLEER. The CDR3 loop spans 15 amino acids. Trimming left V 0 bases short and J 2 bases short, with 8 bases between. The CDR3 nucleotides read TGCGCCAGCAGCCAAGACCTCTTTGGCAATCAGCCCCAGCATTTT. This codes for CASSQDLFGNQPQHF.

This clone appeared once. The V call is TRBV29-1, the J call TRBJ1-2; D ambiguous. The CDR3 is 13 amino acids. Trimming took 4 bases from V and 1 from J, leaving 10 bases between them. Germline V gene lookup returns CDR1 SQVTM and CDR2 ANQGSEA. The CDR3 DNA follows: TGCAGCGTTGGCGTCGGATTTAACTATGGCTACACCTTC. It yields the protein CSVGVGFNYGYTF. The entire variable domain, with the rest obtained from reference TRBV29-1 and TRBJ1-2, is as follows: SAVISQKPSRDICQRGTSLTIQCQVDSQVTMMFWYRQQPGQSLTLIATANQGSEATYESGFVIDKFPISRPNLTFSTLTVSNMSPEDSSIYLCSVGVGFNYGYTFGSGTRLTVV.

This sequence joins TRBV4-1 and TRBJ2-1; 11 bases map to TRBD2. The CDR3 is 17 amino acids. Germline values: CDR1 MGHRA, CDR2 YSYEKL. The J segment lost 9 bases and the V segment lost 1 base, leaving 11 bases of the junction unmatched. CDR3 in DNA: TGCGCCAGCAGCCAAGGACCCACTAGCGGGAGAAGTGTTGAGCAGTTCTTC. This sequence encodes CASSQGPTSGRSVEQFF.

This clone was counted once. The V gene is TRBV6-1, the J gene TRBJ2-5, with 11 bases that match TRBD2. J gave up 5 bases and V 0 bases, and 14 bases lay outside the gene matches. The CDR3 sequence is 19 residues long. Germline V gives CDR1 MNHNS, CDR2 SASEGT. DNA of the CDR3: TGTGCCAGCAGTGAAGCGCGATTGACTAGCGGGACGGTCGGCGAGACCCAGTACTTC. Its translation is CASSEARLTSGTVGETQYF.